This paragraph reports one TCR beta chain. Its antigen is not identified. The sample belongs to a study of cytotoxic CD8 clonotypes in ibrutinib-treated CLL. Repertoires were generated with immunoSEQ multiplex PCR, while TCRdb's copy carries only in-frame clones and drops some. The repertoire holds approximately 280,000 clones, with roughly 76% as singletons. Study-wide results and limits: Stable or contracted on treatment, public clonotypes were also uncommon.

The sequence was collected from a human donor with chronic lymphocytic leukemia. The input for sequencing was PBMCs, taken at disease progression, from a patient treated with ibrutinib.

CDR3 sequence reads: CASYRQGVNTGELFF. As DNA, the CDR3 is TGTGCCAGCTACAGGCAGGGAGTAAACACCGGGGAGCTGTTTTTT. V is TRBV14 and J is TRBJ2-2; D assignment may be TRBD1 or TRBD2 (5 bases each). This CDR3 is built from 15 residues. Trimming pared 8 bases from V and 2 bases from J, leaving 15 bases between. The germline gives CDR1 SGHDN, CDR2 FVKESK.